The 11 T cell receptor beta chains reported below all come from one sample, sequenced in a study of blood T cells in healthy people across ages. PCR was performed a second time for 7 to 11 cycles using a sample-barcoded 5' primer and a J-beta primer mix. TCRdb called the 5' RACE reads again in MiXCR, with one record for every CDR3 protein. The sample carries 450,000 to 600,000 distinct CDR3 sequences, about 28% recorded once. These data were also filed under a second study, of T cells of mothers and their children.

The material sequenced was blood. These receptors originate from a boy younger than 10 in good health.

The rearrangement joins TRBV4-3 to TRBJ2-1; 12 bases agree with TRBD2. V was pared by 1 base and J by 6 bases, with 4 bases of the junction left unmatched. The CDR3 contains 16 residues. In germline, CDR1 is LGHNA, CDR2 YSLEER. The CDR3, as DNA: TGCGCCAGCAGCCAAGGTCTAGCGGGAGGGTCCAATGAGCAGTTCTTC. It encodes CASSQGLAGGSNEQFF.

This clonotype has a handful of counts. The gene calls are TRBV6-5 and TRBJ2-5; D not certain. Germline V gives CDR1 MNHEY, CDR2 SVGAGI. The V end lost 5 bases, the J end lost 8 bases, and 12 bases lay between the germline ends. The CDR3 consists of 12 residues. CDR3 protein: CASSTGFVTQYF. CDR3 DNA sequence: TGTGCCAGCAGTACCGGCTTCGTCACCCAGTACTTC.

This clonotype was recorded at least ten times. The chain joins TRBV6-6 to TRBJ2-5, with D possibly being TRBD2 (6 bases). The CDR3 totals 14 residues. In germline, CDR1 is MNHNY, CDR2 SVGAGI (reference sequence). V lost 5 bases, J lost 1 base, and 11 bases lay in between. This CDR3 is CASSRWDFQETQYF. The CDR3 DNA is TGTGCCAGCAGTAGGTGGGACTTCCAAGAGACCCAGTACTTC.

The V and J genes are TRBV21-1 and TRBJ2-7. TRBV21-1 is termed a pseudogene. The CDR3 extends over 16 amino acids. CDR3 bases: TGTGCCAGCAGCAGAACGTGGCTACCTGACCCCTACGAGCAGTACTTC. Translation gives CASSRTWLPDPYEQYF.

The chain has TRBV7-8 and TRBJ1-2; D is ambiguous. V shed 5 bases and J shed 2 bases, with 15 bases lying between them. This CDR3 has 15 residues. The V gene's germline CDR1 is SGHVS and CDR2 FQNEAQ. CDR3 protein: CASSDPAGRNYGYTF. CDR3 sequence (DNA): TGTGCCAGCAGCGATCCCGCCGGGCGGAACTATGGCTACACCTTC.

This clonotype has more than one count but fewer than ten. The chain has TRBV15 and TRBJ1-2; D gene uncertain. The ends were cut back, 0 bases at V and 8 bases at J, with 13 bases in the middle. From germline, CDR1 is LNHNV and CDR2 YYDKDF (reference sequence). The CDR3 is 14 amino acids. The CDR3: CATSREVPSRGYTF. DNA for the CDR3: TGTGCCACCAGCAGAGAGGTCCCGTCGAGGGGCTACACCTTC.

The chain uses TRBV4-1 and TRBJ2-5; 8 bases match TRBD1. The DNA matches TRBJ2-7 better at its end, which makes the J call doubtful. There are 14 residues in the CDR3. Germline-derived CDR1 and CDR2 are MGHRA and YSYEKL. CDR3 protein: CASSQSDRGYEQYF. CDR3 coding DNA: TGCGCCAGCAGCCAATCTGACAGGGGCTACGAGCAGTACTTC.

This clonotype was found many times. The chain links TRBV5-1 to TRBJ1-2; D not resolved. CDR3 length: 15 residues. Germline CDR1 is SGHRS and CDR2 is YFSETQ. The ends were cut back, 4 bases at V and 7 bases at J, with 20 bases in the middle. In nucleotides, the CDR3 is TGCGCCAGCAGCCCCAGCGGACGGGTCGAGGCTGGCTACACCTTC. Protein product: CASSPSGRVEAGYTF.

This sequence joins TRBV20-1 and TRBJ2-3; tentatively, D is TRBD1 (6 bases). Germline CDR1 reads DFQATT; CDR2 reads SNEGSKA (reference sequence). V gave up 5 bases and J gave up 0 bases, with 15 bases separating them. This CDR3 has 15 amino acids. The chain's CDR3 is CSAPAGAYSTDTQYF. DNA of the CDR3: TGCAGTGCTCCAGCAGGGGCGTACAGCACAGATACGCAGTATTTT.

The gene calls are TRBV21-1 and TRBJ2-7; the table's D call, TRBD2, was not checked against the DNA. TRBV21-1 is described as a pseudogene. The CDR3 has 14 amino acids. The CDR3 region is CASSNRAPRYEQYF. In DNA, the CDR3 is TGTGCCAGCAGCAATCGGGCCCCGAGATACGAGCAGTACTTC.

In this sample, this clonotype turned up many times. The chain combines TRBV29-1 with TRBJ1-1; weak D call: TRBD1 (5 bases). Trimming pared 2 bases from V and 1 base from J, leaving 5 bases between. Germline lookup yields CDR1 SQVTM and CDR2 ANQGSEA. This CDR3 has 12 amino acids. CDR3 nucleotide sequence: TGCAGCGTTGAAACAGGGAACACTGAAGCTTTCTTT. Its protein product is CSVETGNTEAFF.